Listed here are 13 T cell receptor beta chains from one sample, sequenced in a study of T cells in Graves' hyperthyroidism and ophthalmopathy. Authors of the study amplified TCR beta CDR3 regions from RNA transcripts. In the first-round RT-PCR of the TCR CDR3, the HTBI primer set was used. Via MiXCR, TCRdb re-called the multiplex PCR reads, giving one row per CDR3 protein. The data contain 350,000 or so distinct CDR3 sequences, 15% to 20% of them singletons. Sequencing used blood. The receptors shown here come from a middle-aged woman with Graves' ophthalmopathy.

This clonotype showed up many times. The CDR3 sequence is CAWSGTWDQPQHF. The CDR3 bases are TGTGCCTGGAGCGGAACGTGGGATCAGCCCCAGCATTTT. The chain has TRBV30 and TRBJ1-5; no definite D call. CDR1 and CDR2 from the germline V gene are GTSNPN and SVGIG (reference sequence). The V and J ends lost 3 bases and 5 bases respectively, with 11 bases between them. The CDR3 loop spans 13 amino acids.

The J gene is TRBJ1-1, the V gene TRBV4-1, with a weak D call TRBD1 (5 bases). The CDR3 consists of 17 residues. The V end lost 0 bases, the J end lost 0 bases, and 14 bases lay between the germline ends. Per germline, CDR1 MGHRA and CDR2 YSYEKL. CDR3 residues: CASSQEVRDSVNTEAFF. The CDR3 DNA follows: TGCGCCAGCAGCCAAGAAGTTAGGGACTCGGTGAACACTGAAGCTTTCTTT.

On this clonotype itself: A read error may explain this, as a much larger clone is one base away. The chain recombines TRBV10-1 with TRBJ2-3; TRBD2 aligns across 7 bases. The CDR3 runs 14 residues. V was pared by 2 bases and J by 4 bases, with 3 bases of the junction left unmatched. CDR1 and CDR2 (germline): WNHNN, SYGVQD (reference sequence). This CDR3 reads CASSEGGSSDTQYF. The CDR3 DNA reads TGCGCCAGCAGTGAGGGCGGGAGCTCAGATACGCAGTATTTT.

This clonotype was seen many times. The chain links TRBV6-5 to TRBJ2-7; D is unclear. Germline-derived CDR1 and CDR2 are MNHEY and SVGAGI. The CDR3 totals 14 residues. V lost 2 bases to trimming and J lost 0 bases, with 8 bases between them. CDR3 sequence: CASSYTSDSYEQYF. The CDR3 DNA follows: TGTGCCAGCAGTTACACTTCAGACTCCTACGAGCAGTACTTC.

The chain recombines TRBV6-2 or TRBV6-3 with TRBJ2-5; D possibly corresponds to TRBD2 (5 bases). V lost 5 bases and J 6 bases, leaving 10 bases between the germline ends. The CDR3 has 12 amino acids. CDR1 is MNHEY, CDR2 SVGEGT, per germline. CDR3 protein: CASSMAGQTQYF. In DNA form, the CDR3 reads TGTGCCAGCAGTATGGCGGGCCAGACCCAGTACTTC.

This clonotype was seen ten or more times. V usage is TRBV11-2 and J usage is TRBJ2-5; tentatively, D is TRBD1 (6 bases). CDR1 is SGHAT and CDR2 is FQNNGV in the germline V gene. This CDR3 has 18 residues. V lost 4 bases, J lost 1 base, and 22 bases lay in between. The DNA of the CDR3 is TGTGCCAGCAGCTCCCTCGGAACTACAGGGAAGGGCCAAGAGACCCAGTACTTC. As protein: CASSSLGTTGKGQETQYF.

This clonotype was seen many times. The chain recombines TRBV29-1 with TRBJ1-1; D is ambiguous. Germline V gene sequence: CDR1 SQVTM, CDR2 ANQGSEA. V lost 0 bases, J lost 0 bases, and 11 bases lay in between. The length of the CDR3 is 15 residues. The CDR3 DNA reads as TGCAGCGTTGAAGAAGGGTTCGGGTTGAACACTGAAGCTTTCTTT. This gives the protein CSVEEGFGLNTEAFF.

This clonotype was observed at least ten times. This sequence joins TRBV28 and TRBJ1-1; TRBD1 matches 9 bases. The J segment lost 4 bases and the V segment lost 3 bases, leaving 3 bases of the junction unmatched. The CDR3 has 14 amino acids. In germline, CDR1 is MDHEN, CDR2 SYDVKM. CDR3 bases: TGTGCCAGCAGTTTGGGGACAGGGACCACTGAAGCTTTCTTT. Its protein product is CASSLGTGTTEAFF. The variable domain in full, with the rest retrieved from reference TRBV28 and TRBJ1-1, is DVKVTQSSRYLVKRTGEKVFLECVQDMDHENMFWYRQDPGLGLRLIYFSYDVKMKEKGDIPEGYSVSREKKERFSLILESASTNQTSMYLCASSLGTGTTEAFFGQGTRLTVV.

J is TRBJ2-7 and V is TRBV4-1; possible D gene TRBD2, 5 bases. The V end lost 0 bases, the J end lost 7 bases, and 13 bases lay between the germline ends. This CDR3 has 14 amino acids. Per germline, CDR1 MGHRA and CDR2 YSYEKL. In nucleotides, the CDR3 is TGCGCCAGCAGCCAAGATCTTACTAGTGGGGAGCAGTACTTC. Translation: CASSQDLTSGEQYF.

This clonotype has ten or more counts. Mismatch with germline at one junction end may stem from a read error. The V call is TRBV6-1, the J call TRBJ2-2; TRBD1 or TRBD2 may be the D gene (5 bases each). The CDR3 contains 15 residues. CDR1 and CDR2 (germline): MNHNS, SASEGT. CDR3 loop: CASRSGQTVTGELLF. CDR3 sequence (DNA): TGTGCCAGCAGGAGTGGGCAGACAGTGACCGGGGAGCTGTTATTT.

Comment on this clonotype: Mismatch with germline at one junction end may stem from a read error. The chain uses TRBV11-2 and TRBJ2-5, with a possible D match to TRBD2 (6 bases). Germline V gives CDR1 SGHAT, CDR2 FQNNGV. This CDR3 region has 16 residues. This CDR3 is CAGSLDPSGVLETQYF. The CDR3 DNA sequence: TGTGCCGGCAGCTTAGATCCCTCGGGAGTGTTGGAGACCCAGTACTTC.

This clonotype was seen repeatedly, ten times or more. The J gene is TRBJ1-2, the V gene TRBV4-1, with D tentatively TRBD1 (5 bases). V gave up 0 bases and J gave up 14 bases, with 10 bases separating them. Germline V CDR1 and CDR2: MGHRA, YSYEKL. The CDR3 spans 11 residues. DNA of the CDR3: TGCGCCAGCAGCCAAGAGGGACTGAGGACCTTC. Amino acid sequence: CASSQEGLRTF.

This chain links TRBV6-5 with TRBJ2-7, with a possible D match to TRBD2 (5 bases). There are 13 residues in the CDR3. Germline V gene sequence: CDR1 MNHEY, CDR2 SVGAGI. V was trimmed by 5 bases and J by 6 bases, leaving 14 bases between them. The CDR3 region is CASSTRGRSEQYF. In DNA form, the CDR3 reads TGTGCCAGCAGTACTCGGGGTAGGTCCGAGCAGTACTTC.